Following are 24 T cell receptor beta chains from one sample sequenced in a study of blood T cells in healthy people across ages. Primers used in a second PCR of roughly 6 to 12 cycles were a sample-barcoded 5' primer and a J-beta primer mix. One entry per CDR3 protein, called by TCRdb with MiXCR from the 5' RACE reads. The sample includes fewer than 2 million distinct CDR3 sequences, around 42% seen only once; the top ten take under 30%. Source material: blood. The receptors were sampled from a human donor in good health.

The rearrangement links TRBV28 to TRBJ1-2, with TRBD1 matching over 8 bases. The CDR3 is 17 residues long. V shed 2 bases, J shed 6 bases, and the junction held 14 bases outside the gene matches. Looked up from germline, CDR1 is MDHEN and CDR2 is SYDVKM. The CDR3 DNA reads as TGTGCCAGCAGTTTAGCTGGACAGGGAAAGGGCAGGAATGGCTACACCTTC. This gives the protein CASSLAGQGKGRNGYTF.

CDR3 sequence reads: CASSHGASYGYTF. DNA for the CDR3: TGTGCCAGCAGCCATGGGGCAAGCTATGGCTACACCTTC. The rearrangement links TRBV4-2 to TRBJ1-2; the D gene is possibly TRBD1 (5 bases). Germline V gene data show CDR1 as LGHNA and CDR2 as YNFKEQ. This CDR3 has 13 amino acids. Trimming left V 3 bases short and J 4 bases short, with 9 bases between.

V and J are TRBV5-1 and TRBJ2-5; 11 bases map to TRBD2. The CDR3 runs to 15 residues. Germline V gene lookup returns CDR1 SGHRS and CDR2 YFSETQ. The V segment lost 4 bases and the J segment 4 bases; nucleotides outside the gene matches: 6. In DNA form, the CDR3 reads TGCGCCAGCAGCGAAAGGACTAGCGGGCGAGAGACCCAGTACTTC. This codes for CASSERTSGRETQYF. Complete variable domain (other parts from reference TRBV5-1 and TRBJ2-5): KAGVTQTPRYLIKTRGQQVTLSCSPISGHRSVSWYQQTPGQGLQFLFEYFSETQRNKGNFPGRFSGRQFSNSRSEMNVSTLELGDSALYLCASSERTSGRETQYFGPGTRLLVL.

This clonotype was picked up a small number of times. The gene calls are TRBV24-1 and TRBJ2-1; a weak D match, TRBD2 (6 bases). V lost 4 bases and J 13 bases, leaving 16 bases between the germline ends. This CDR3 comprises 13 residues. Germline assignment: CDR1 KGHDR and CDR2 SFDVKD. The CDR3 nucleotides are TGTGCCACCAGTGAGAGGGACCGGGACTTCCAGTTCTTC. Its protein is CATSERDRDFQFF.

This clonotype turned up a few times. Written as DNA, the CDR3 is TGTGCCAGCAGCGGATCGGGAACAGCAAATTATAACTATGGCTACACCTTC. Translated, it gives CASSGSGTANYNYGYTF. V and J are TRBV7-2 and TRBJ1-2; no clear D gene. The V end lost 5 bases, the J end lost 1 base, and 20 bases lay between the germline ends. Germline CDR1 reads SGHTA; CDR2 reads FQGNSA. The CDR3 length is 17 residues.

The chain has TRBV29-1 and TRBJ2-3; D is unresolved. The germline gives CDR1 SQVTM, CDR2 ANQGSEA. The germline V and J ends were trimmed by 7 bases and 6 bases, with 20 bases remaining between them. This CDR3 comprises 14 residues. CDR3 coding DNA: TGCAGCGATGTCAGCCAGATTGAGAGCGATACGCAGTATTTT. It is translated as CSDVSQIESDTQYF.

This clonotype has a handful of counts. The rearrangement links TRBV24-1 to TRBJ2-3; 11 bases fit TRBD2. There are 18 residues in the CDR3. J was trimmed by 4 bases and V by 3 bases; bases with no gene match: 11. Per germline, CDR1 KGHDR and CDR2 SFDVKD. The CDR3 spells CATSDPGVAGGLADTQYF. In nucleotides, the CDR3 is TGTGCCACCAGTGATCCTGGGGTAGCGGGGGGGTTGGCAGATACGCAGTATTTT.

The sample holds a few counts of this clonotype. V usage is TRBV7-2 and J usage is TRBJ2-4; D may be TRBD1 (6 bases). The better agreement between TRBJ2-7 and the DNA end casts doubt on the J call. The CDR3 totals 15 residues. Germline CDR1 reads SGHTA; CDR2 reads FQGNSA. The CDR3 region has the DNA TGTGCCAGCAGCTTAGATCAGGGGCTTTTCGACGAGCAGTACTTC. It yields the protein CASSLDQGLFDEQYF.

J is TRBJ1-2 and V is TRBV6-5, with 11 bases matching TRBD1. Germline V lookup: CDR1 MNHEY, CDR2 SVGAGI. This CDR3 is 18 amino acids long. V shed 4 bases, J shed 7 bases, and the junction held 17 bases outside the gene matches. CDR3 in amino acids: CASSSPSGTGGPHGGYTF. CDR3 in DNA: TGTGCCAGCAGTTCGCCTTCCGGGACAGGGGGGCCTCATGGTGGCTACACCTTC.

This chain connects TRBV11-2 to TRBJ2-4; either TRBD1 or TRBD2 may fit D (5 bases each). V was clipped by 5 bases and J by 6 bases, with 8 bases between them. Germline CDR1 reads SGHAT; CDR2 reads FQNNGV. This CDR3 contains 12 residues. The CDR3 bases are TGTGCCAGCAGCGATGGGGGAAACATTCAGTACTTC. Protein sequence: CASSDGGNIQYF.

This clonotype was picked up a small number of times. This chain connects TRBV24-1 to TRBJ2-7, with a possible D match to TRBD2 (6 bases). Germline CDR1 KGHDR, CDR2 SFDVKD. This CDR3 has 13 amino acids. V was cut by 5 bases and J by 4 bases, with 11 bases left in between. The CDR3: CATSVGSGYEQYF. CDR3 sequence (DNA): TGTGCCACCAGTGTGGGGAGCGGGTACGAGCAGTACTTC.

The chain couples TRBV6-6 to TRBJ2-1; D is ambiguous. The CDR3 is 16 amino acids. V shed 2 bases and J shed 6 bases, with 17 bases lying between them. Germline values: CDR1 MNHNY, CDR2 SVGAGI (reference sequence). CDR3 sequence reads: CASSYIRPPRINEQFF. Written as DNA, the CDR3 is TGTGCCAGCAGTTACATACGCCCACCCCGTATCAATGAGCAGTTCTTC.

A few counts support this clonotype. This sequence joins TRBV27 and TRBJ1-2; D ambiguous. This CDR3 contains 16 residues. Per germline, CDR1 MNHEY and CDR2 SMNVEV (reference sequence). V lost 0 bases, J lost 8 bases, and 19 bases lay in between. The CDR3 is CASSLSTVPHLEGYTF. As DNA, the CDR3 is TGTGCCAGCAGTTTATCCACAGTTCCCCACCTGGAGGGCTACACCTTC.

This chain's CDR3 is CSARDPSRVRNIQYF. DNA for the CDR3: TGCAGTGCTAGAGATCCTAGCAGGGTACGGAACATTCAGTACTTC. The chain couples TRBV20-1 to TRBJ2-4; D tentatively reads TRBD1 or TRBD2 (5 bases each). Trimming took off 0 bases at V and 7 bases at J, with 16 bases between the two ends. The CDR3 is made up of 15 amino acids. Germline-derived CDR1 and CDR2 are DFQATT and SNEGSKA (reference sequence).

This clonotype came up once. CDR3 sequence reads: CASTPRQEQFF. As DNA, the CDR3 is TGTGCCAGCACTCCGAGACAAGAGCAGTTCTTC. The chain couples TRBV12-3 or TRBV12-4 to TRBJ2-1; D gene ambiguous. Trimming took 7 bases from V and 10 from J, leaving 11 bases between them. This CDR3 comprises 11 residues.

J is TRBJ2-1 and V is TRBV2, with 10 bases aligning to TRBD2. The V gene end was trimmed by 8 bases and the J gene end by 6 bases; junction bases not matched to a gene: 7. Germline CDR1 reads SNHLY; CDR2 reads FYNNEI. CDR3 length: 14 amino acids. The CDR3 DNA sequence: TGTGCCAGCCATCTAGCGGGGGCGATCAATGAGCAGTTCTTC. This encodes CASHLAGAINEQFF.

This clonotype was detected only a few times. The gene calls are TRBV20-1 and TRBJ1-2; D remains ambiguous. Germline CDR1 DFQATT, CDR2 SNEGSKA (reference sequence). There are 11 residues in the CDR3. With 1 base removed from V and 8 bases from J, the gap between germline ends came to 8 bases. The CDR3 DNA is TGCAGTGCTAGAGGGGCAGTAGGCTACACCTTC. Protein product: CSARGAVGYTF.

A few counts support this clonotype. This chain connects TRBV7-6 to TRBJ2-7; the D call may be TRBD1 or TRBD2 (5 bases each). With 4 bases removed from V and 2 bases from J, the gap between germline ends came to 18 bases. Looked up from germline, CDR1 is SGHVS and CDR2 is FNYEAQ. The CDR3 runs to 16 residues. The CDR3 coding sequence is TGTGCCAGCAGCTCCTACCCAACCGGGACCACCTACGAGCAGTACTTC. It specifies CASSSYPTGTTYEQYF.

The rearrangement joins TRBV6-1 to TRBJ2-7; 14 nucleotides line up with TRBD2. Germline V lookup: CDR1 MNHNS, CDR2 SASEGT. With V trimmed by 6 bases and J by 2 bases, 9 bases remained unmatched. The CDR3 spans 17 residues. Written as DNA, the CDR3 is TGTGCCAGCAGAAGGACTAGCGGGGGGCTTTTCACCTACGAGCAGTACTTC. Amino acid sequence: CASRRTSGGLFTYEQYF.

The V call is TRBV29-1, the J call TRBJ2-3; the D gene is possibly TRBD2 (6 bases). V lost 4 bases and J lost 4, with 12 bases in between. The CDR3 has 13 residues. Germline values: CDR1 SQVTM, CDR2 ANQGSEA. This CDR3 is CSVGGRTPDTQYF. As DNA, the CDR3 is TGCAGCGTTGGGGGGAGGACCCCAGATACGCAGTATTTT.

The chain employs TRBV20-1 and TRBJ2-7; 11 bases line up with TRBD1. This CDR3 is 13 amino acids long. J lost 4 bases, V lost 6 bases, and 5 bases had no gene match. Germline CDR1 is DFQATT and CDR2 is SNEGSKA (reference sequence). CDR3 amino acids: CSAGDRGMYEQYF. CDR3 DNA: TGCAGTGCCGGGGACAGGGGGATGTACGAGCAGTACTTC.

A few counts support this clonotype. This chain links TRBV7-2 with TRBJ1-2; TRBD1 matches 7 bases. The germline V gene has CDR1 SGHTA and CDR2 FQGNSA. V dropped 2 bases and J dropped 7; count of bases not matched to a gene: 10. This CDR3 has 15 amino acids. The CDR3 coding sequence is TGTGCCAGCAGCTTAATGATTAGGGGGACAGCTGGCTACACCTTC. Translating gives CASSLMIRGTAGYTF.

A few counts support this clonotype. The V call is TRBV29-1, the J call TRBJ2-3; no reliable D call. Trimming cost V 2 bases and J 2 bases, with 14 bases left between them. Germline lookup yields CDR1 SQVTM and CDR2 ANQGSEA. This CDR3 has 15 residues. The CDR3 is CSVEPALRPTDTQYF. For the CDR3, the DNA is TGCAGCGTTGAACCGGCCCTCAGACCCACAGATACGCAGTATTTT.

V usage is TRBV6-5 and J usage is TRBJ1-1; D might be TRBD1 (5 bases). V was cut by 6 bases and J by 1 base, with 12 bases left in between. Germline-derived CDR1 and CDR2 are MNHEY and SVGAGI. The CDR3 is 14 amino acids. This chain's CDR3 is CASRGARGNTEAFF. The CDR3 DNA is TGTGCCAGCAGAGGGGCCCGGGGGAACACTGAAGCTTTCTTT.